Below, 5 T cell receptor beta chains from the same sample are listed, as sequenced in a study of blood T cell repertoires in COVID-19. TCRdb's table, derived via immunoSEQ multiplex PCR, lists solely in-frame clones and lacks some. Of about 320,000 clones listed, just over 85% are singletons. The specimen sequenced was PBMCs or T cells enriched from blood (not recorded which). All receptors derive from a woman aged 18-29 years who had recovered from COVID-19.

This chain connects TRBV24-1 to TRBJ1-1; no firm D call. The CDR3 has 15 residues. CDR1 and CDR2 from the germline V gene are KGHDR and SFDVKD. Trimming shortened V by 3 bases and J by 1 base, and 11 bases separated the two germline ends. The CDR3 DNA sequence: TGTGCCACCAGTGATGGTACTATAGGGAACACTGAAGCTTTCTTT. It specifies CATSDGTIGNTEAFF.

The CDR3 protein is CASDLGGRGADTQYF. CDR3 sequence (DNA): TGTGCCAGCGACCTAGGGGGGAGGGGCGCAGATACGCAGTATTTT. The chain employs TRBV2 and TRBJ2-3; tentatively, D is TRBD2 (7 bases). CDR1 is SNHLY and CDR2 is FYNNEI in the germline V gene. CDR3 length: 15 residues. Trimming took 8 bases from V and 4 from J, leaving 19 bases between them. Using reference TRBV2 and TRBJ2-3 for the parts outside the CDR3, the full variable domain is EPEVTQTPSHQVTQMGQEVILRCVPISNHLYFYWYRQILGQKVEFLVSFYNNEISEKSEIFDDQFSVERPDGSNFTLKIRSTKLEDSAMYFCASDLGGRGADTQYFGPGTRLTVL.

The V and J genes are TRBV18 and TRBJ2-7; no definite D call. V lost 2 bases and J lost 1, with 6 bases in between. Germline assignment: CDR1 KGHSH and CDR2 LQKENI. The CDR3 length is 13 residues. CDR3 residues: CASSPTNSYEQYF. The CDR3 nucleotides read TGTGCCAGCTCACCAACTAATTCCTACGAGCAGTACTTC.

This chain joins TRBV18 and TRBJ1-2; D unclear. The CDR3 length is 12 residues. The germline V gene has CDR1 KGHSH and CDR2 LQKENI. Between the trimmed V and J ends, which lost 3 bases and 5 bases, there was a span of 7 bases. The CDR3 coding sequence is TGTGCCAGCTCACCTGACACTTATGGCTACACCTTC. Translation: CASSPDTYGYTF. The variable domain in full, with the rest retrieved from reference TRBV18 and TRBJ1-2, is NAGVMQNPRHLVRRRGQEARLRCSPMKGHSHVYWYRQLPEEGLKFMVYLQKENIIDESGMPKERFSAEFPKEGPSILRIQQVVRGDSAAYFCASSPDTYGYTFGSGTRLTVV.

The chain links TRBV5-1 to TRBJ2-2; D perhaps matches TRBD1 (5 bases). Germline V gene data show CDR1 as SGHRS and CDR2 as YFSETQ. The CDR3 contains 17 residues. Deletions cut 0 bases from V and 0 bases from J, with 12 bases between. The CDR3 bases are TGCGCCAGCAGCTTGGGGCCCCACAGGTCGAACACCGGGGAGCTGTTTTTT. Residues: CASSLGPHRSNTGELFF.